The text below deals with one T cell receptor (beta chain). This sample is part of a study of response to subunit inactivated influenza vaccine. TCRdb reprocessed the RT-PCR reads via MiXCR and lists one record per CDR3 protein. The repertoire holds hundreds of thousands of distinct CDR3 sequences, with about 18% as singletons. Germline CDR1 is MNHNS and CDR2 is SASEGT. The CDR3 has 14 amino acids. The V gene end was trimmed by 5 bases and the J gene end by 2 bases; junction bases not matched to a gene: 3. The sample here was PBMCs from blood, taken approximately 5 days after vaccination. The source is a man aged 50-60 years who received an inactivated influenza vaccine. The chain links TRBV6-1 to TRBJ2-1, with TRBD2 matching over 7 bases. CDR3 amino acids: CASSRGLPYNEQFF. CDR3 bases: TGTGCCAGCAGTAGGGGACTACCCTACAATGAGCAGTTCTTC.